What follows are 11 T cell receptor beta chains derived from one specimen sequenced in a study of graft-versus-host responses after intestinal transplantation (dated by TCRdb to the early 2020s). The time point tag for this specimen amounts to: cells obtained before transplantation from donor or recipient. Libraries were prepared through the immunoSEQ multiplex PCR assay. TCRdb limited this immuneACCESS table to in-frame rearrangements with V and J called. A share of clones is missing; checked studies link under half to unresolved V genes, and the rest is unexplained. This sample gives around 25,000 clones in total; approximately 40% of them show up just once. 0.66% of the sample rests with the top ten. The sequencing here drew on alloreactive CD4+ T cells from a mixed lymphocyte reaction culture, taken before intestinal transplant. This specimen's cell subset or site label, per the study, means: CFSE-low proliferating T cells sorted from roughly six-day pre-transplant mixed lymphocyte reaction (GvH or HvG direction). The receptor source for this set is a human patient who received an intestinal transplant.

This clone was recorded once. CDR3 in amino acids: CASSPFKPGQGMNEQYF. CDR3 nucleotides: TGTGCCAGCAGCCCCTTCAAACCCGGACAGGGGATGAACGAGCAGTACTTC. This chain joins TRBV7-9 and TRBJ2-7, with TRBD1 identical over 9 bases. The CDR3 extends over 17 amino acids. Losses at the gene ends were 5 bases for V and 5 bases for J; bases not matched to a gene: 16. Germline-derived CDR1 and CDR2 are SEHNR and FQNEAQ (reference sequence). The whole variable domain, filled in from reference TRBV7-9 and TRBJ2-7, reads DTGVSQNPRHKITKRGQNVTFRCDPISEHNRLYWYRQTLGQGPEFLTYFQNEAQLEKSRLLSDRFSAERPKGSFSTLEIQRTEQGDSAMYLCASSPFKPGQGMNEQYFGPGTRLTVT.

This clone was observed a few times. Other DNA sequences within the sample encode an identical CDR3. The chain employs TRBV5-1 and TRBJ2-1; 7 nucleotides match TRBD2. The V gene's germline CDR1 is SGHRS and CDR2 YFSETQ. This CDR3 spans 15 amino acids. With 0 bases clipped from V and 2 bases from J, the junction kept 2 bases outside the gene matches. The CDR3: CASSLGLAAYNEQFF. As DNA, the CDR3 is TGCGCCAGCAGCTTGGGTCTAGCGGCCTACAATGAGCAGTTCTTC.

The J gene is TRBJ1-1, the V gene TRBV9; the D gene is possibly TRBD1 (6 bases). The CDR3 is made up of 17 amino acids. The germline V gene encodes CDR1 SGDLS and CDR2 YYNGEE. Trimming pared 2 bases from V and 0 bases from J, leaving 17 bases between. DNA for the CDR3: TGTGCCAGCAGCGTCCTCCGGGACACCCGTCTGAACACTGAAGCTTTCTTT. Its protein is CASSVLRDTRLNTEAFF. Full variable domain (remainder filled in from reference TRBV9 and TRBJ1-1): DSGVTQTPKHLITATGQRVTLRCSPRSGDLSVYWYQQSLDQGLQFLIQYYNGEERAKGNILERFSAQQFPDLHSELNLSSLELGDSALYFCASSVLRDTRLNTEAFFGQGTRLTVV.

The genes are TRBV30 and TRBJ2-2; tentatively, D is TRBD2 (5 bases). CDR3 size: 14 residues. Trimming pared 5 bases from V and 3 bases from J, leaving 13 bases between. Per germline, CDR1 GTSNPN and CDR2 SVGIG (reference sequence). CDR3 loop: CAWGGELDTGELFF. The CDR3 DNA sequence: TGTGCCTGGGGTGGGGAGTTGGACACCGGGGAGCTGTTTTTT.

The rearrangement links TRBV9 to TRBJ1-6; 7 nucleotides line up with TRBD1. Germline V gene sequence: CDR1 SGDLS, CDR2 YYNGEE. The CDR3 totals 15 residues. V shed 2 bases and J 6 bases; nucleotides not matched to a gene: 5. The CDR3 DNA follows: TGTGCCAGCAGCGTCCACAGGGGAGGTAATTCACCCCTCCACTTT. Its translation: CASSVHRGGNSPLHF.

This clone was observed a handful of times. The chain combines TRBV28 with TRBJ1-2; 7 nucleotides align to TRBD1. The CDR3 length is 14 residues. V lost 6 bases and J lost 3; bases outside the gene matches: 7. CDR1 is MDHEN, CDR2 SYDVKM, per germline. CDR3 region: CASRPGTVDYGYTF. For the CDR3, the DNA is TGTGCCAGCAGACCTGGGACAGTTGACTATGGCTACACCTTC.

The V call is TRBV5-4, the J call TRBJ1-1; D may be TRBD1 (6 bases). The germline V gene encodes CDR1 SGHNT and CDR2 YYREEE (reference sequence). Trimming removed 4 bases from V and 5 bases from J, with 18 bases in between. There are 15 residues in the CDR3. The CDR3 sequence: CASSPLGGGETEAFF. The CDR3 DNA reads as TGTGCCAGCAGCCCTTTAGGGGGGGGAGAGACTGAAGCTTTCTTT.

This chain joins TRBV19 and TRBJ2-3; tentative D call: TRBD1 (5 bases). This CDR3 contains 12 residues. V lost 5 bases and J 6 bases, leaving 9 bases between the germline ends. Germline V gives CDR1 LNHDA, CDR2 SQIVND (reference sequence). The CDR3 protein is CASSPGWDTQYF. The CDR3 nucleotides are TGTGCCAGTAGTCCAGGGTGGGATACGCAGTATTTT.

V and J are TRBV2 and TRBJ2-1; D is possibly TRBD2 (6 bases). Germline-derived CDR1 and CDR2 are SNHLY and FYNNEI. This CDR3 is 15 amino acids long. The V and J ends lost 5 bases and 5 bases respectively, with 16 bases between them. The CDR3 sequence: CASSFSGTDNNEQFF. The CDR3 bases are TGTGCCAGCAGTTTCTCCGGGACTGATAACAATGAGCAGTTCTTC.

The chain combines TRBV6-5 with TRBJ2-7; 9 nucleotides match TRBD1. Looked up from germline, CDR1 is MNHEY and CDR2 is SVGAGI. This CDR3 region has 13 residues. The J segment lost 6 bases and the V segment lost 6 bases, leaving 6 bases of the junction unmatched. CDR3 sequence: CASRQGALSEQYF. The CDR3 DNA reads TGTGCCAGCAGACAGGGGGCGCTTTCCGAGCAGTACTTC.

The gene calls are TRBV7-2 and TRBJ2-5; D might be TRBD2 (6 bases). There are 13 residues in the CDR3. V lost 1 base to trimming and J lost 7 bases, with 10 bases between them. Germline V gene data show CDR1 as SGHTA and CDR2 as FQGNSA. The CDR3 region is CASSLGKAGTQYF. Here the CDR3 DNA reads TGTGCCAGCAGCTTAGGGAAAGCGGGGACCCAGTACTTC.